The text below deals with one T cell receptor beta chain. It has no known antigen specificity. The record has no base qualities; no much larger clone is one base away. The germline V gene (reference sequence) sets CDR1 to SEHNR and CDR2 to FQNEAQ. From the cysteine through the phenylalanine, the CDR3 covers 17 amino acids. CDR3 DNA is the only sequence kept; it has 51 bases, read in frame from the first base. V and J lose 1 base and 1 base, and a span of 14 bases separates them. This sample was included in a study of blood T cell repertoires in COVID-19 (dated by TCRdb to 2020 to 2022). Concerning the study at large: The collaborator samples originated in the United States, Italy and Spain and spanned the acute and convalescent phases of COVID-19. The material from the prospective study consisted of cDNA or gDNA derived from T cells, B-cell-depleted T cells, or PBMCs. Where HLA class I and class II types were available, the types were taken from metadata supplied by the sample provider, not from assay-based typing. The repertoires were released in a freely available public database meant as a resource for research on the immune response to SARS-CoV-2. Subjects who had been exposed to COVID-19, were actively infected with it, or had recovered from it provided the deeply sampled blood TCRbeta repertoires that made up the dataset. Nearly every sample came with metadata listing a de-identified subject ID, COVID-19 status, age in years and sex. The samples were drawn from two sources: the first 160 participants of the ongoing ImmuneRACE study, and 1,254 subjects contributed by 6 global collaborators. Study-wide findings and limitations: The amount of clinical and demographic metadata varied by source and participant and was provided uncurated.

TCRbeta CDR3 regions were amplified from genomic DNA using the immunoSEQ Assay, a bias-controlled multiplex PCR. The original pipeline was this. The number of nucleated cells in each sample was estimated by amplification of reference gene primers within the assay. To quantify the absolute abundance of each unique TCRbeta CDR3 rearrangement, sequence reads were collapsed and filtered. For each sample, productive Simpson clonality was calculated as the square root of Simpson's diversity index over productive rearrangements. The clones in this table, taken by TCRdb from immuneACCESS, are in-frame only. Not every clone is retained; where verified, under half of the shortfall comes from an unresolved V gene, and the cause of the rest is unknown. That table gives V, J and clone size, and the DNA gave D and trimming. This sample lists approximately 220,000 clones; about 86% were detected once. The top ten clonotypes cover 2% to 2.5% of the sample.

The collaborating institutions used their own protocols to collect whole blood in K2EDTA tubes. Collaborator samples were shipped for TCRbeta analysis as frozen whole blood, isolated PBMCs, or DNA extracted from either sample type. Recombination linked TRBV7-9 to TRBJ2-4; TRBD2 is a weak D gene call, 5 bases matching. This clonotype originated in a woman aged 50 to 65 with acute or convalescent COVID-19. Sequencing used peripheral blood. The encoded CDR3 is CASSLVGGLGAKNIQYF. The DNA sequence is TGTGCCAGCAGCTTAGTCGGCGGGTTGGGGGCCAAAAACATTCAGTACTTC. Joined to the reference TRBV7-9 and TRBJ2-4 proteins, this CDR3 gives the full variable domain: DTGVSQNPRHKITKRGQNVTFRCDPISEHNRLYWYRQTLGQGPEFLTYFQNEAQLEKSRLLSDRFSAERPKGSFSTLEIQRTEQGDSAMYLCASSLVGGLGAKNIQYFGAGTRLSVL.